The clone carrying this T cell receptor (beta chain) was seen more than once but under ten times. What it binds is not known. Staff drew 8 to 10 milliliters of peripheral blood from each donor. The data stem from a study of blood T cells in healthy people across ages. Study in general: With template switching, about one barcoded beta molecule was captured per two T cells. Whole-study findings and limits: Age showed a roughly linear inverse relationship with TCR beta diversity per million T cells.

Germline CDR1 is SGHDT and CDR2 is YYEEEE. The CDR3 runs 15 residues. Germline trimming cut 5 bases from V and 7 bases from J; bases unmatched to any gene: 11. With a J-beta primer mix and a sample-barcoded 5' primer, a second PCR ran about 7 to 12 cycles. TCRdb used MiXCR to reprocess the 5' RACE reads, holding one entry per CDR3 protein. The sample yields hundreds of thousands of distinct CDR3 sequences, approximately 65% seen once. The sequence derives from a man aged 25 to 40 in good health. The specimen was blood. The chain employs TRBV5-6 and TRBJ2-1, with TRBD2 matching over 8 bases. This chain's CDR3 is CASSLLRGGSNEQFF. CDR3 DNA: TGTGCCAGCAGTCTTCTCCGCGGGGGGTCTAATGAGCAGTTCTTC. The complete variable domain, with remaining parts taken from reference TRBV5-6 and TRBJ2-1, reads DAGVTQSPTHLIKTRGQQVTLRCSPKSGHDTVSWYQQALGQGPQFIFQYYEEEERQRGNFPDRFSGHQFPNYSSELNVNALLLGDSALYLCASSLLRGGSNEQFFGPGTRLTVL.